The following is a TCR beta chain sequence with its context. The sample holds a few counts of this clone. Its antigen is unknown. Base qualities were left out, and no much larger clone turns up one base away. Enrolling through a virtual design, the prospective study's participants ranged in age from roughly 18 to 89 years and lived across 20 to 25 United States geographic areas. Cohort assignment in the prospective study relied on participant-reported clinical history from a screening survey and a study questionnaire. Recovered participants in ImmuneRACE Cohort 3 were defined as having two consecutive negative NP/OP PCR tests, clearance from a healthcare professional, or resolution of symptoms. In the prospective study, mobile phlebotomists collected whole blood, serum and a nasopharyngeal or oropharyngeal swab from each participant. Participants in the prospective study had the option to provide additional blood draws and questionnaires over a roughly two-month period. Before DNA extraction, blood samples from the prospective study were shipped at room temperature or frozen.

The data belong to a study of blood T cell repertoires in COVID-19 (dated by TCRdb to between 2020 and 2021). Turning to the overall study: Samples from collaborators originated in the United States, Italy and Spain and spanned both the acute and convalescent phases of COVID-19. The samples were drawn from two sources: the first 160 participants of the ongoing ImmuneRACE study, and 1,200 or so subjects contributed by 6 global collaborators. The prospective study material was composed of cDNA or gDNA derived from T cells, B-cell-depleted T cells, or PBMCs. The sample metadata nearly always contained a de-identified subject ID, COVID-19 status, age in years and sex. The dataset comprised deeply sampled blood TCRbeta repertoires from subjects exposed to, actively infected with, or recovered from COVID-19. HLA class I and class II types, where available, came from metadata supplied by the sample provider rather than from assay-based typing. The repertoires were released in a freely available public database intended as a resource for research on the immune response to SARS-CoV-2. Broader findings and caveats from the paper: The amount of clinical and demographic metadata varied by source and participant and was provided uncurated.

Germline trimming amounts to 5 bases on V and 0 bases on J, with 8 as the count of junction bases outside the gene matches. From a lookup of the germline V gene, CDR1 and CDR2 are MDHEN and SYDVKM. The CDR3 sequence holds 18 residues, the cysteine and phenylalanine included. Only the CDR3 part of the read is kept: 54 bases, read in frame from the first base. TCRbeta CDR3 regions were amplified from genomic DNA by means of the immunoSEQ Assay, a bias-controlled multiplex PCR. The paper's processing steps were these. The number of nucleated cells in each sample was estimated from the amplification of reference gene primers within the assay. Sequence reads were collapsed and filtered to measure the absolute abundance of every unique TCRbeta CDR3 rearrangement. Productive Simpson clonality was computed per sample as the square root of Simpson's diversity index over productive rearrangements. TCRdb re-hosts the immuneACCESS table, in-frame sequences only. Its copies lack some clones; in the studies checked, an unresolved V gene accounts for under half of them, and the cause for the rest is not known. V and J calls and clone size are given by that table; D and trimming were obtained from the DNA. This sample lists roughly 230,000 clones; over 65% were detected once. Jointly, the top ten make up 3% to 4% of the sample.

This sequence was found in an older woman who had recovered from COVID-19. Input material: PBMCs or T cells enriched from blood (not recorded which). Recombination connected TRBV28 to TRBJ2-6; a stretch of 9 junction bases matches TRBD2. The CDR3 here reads CASSTTSGAASGANVLTF. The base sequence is TGTGCCAGCAGTACGACTAGCGGTGCCGCCTCTGGGGCCAACGTCCTGACTTTC.